The rows below give T cell receptor beta chains drawn from one sample of a study of T cell changes during pregnancy in multiple sclerosis. Here immunoSEQ multiplex PCR was the method, and the copy in TCRdb shows in-frame clones only, minus some. The table includes about 50,000 clones, 92% detected once. This specimen consisted of CD4+ T cells from peripheral blood mononuclear cells, obtained after pregnancy. These receptors were collected from a female donor with multiple sclerosis, enrolled in a pregnancy study. Each CDR3 is given with its conserved first and last residue. The order of the fields is D gene, V gene, J gene, clone size, CDR3 protein, CDR3 DNA. D genes are given only for firm matches. Expanded clones are given a class, and other clones once, few, many or no size at all.

d_gene: NA; v_gene: TRBV4-3; j_gene: TRBJ1-1; abundance: NA; CDR3aa: CASSQTANTEAFF; CDR3nt: TGCGCCAGCAGCCAGACAGCGAACACTGAAGCTTTCTTT
d_gene: TRBD2; v_gene: TRBV18; j_gene: TRBJ2-7; abundance: NA; CDR3aa: CASSPREGGHVEQYF; CDR3nt: TGTGCCAGCTCACCTCGGGAGGGAGGGCATGTCGAGCAGTACTTC
d_gene: NA; v_gene: TRBV5-4; j_gene: TRBJ1-2; abundance: NA; CDR3aa: CASSLTYRNYGYTF; CDR3nt: TGTGCCAGCAGCTTGACCTACCGTAACTATGGCTACACCTTC
d_gene: TRBD2; v_gene: TRBV25-1; j_gene: TRBJ2-7; abundance: NA; CDR3aa: CASSDRTSGRGWGEQYF; CDR3nt: TGTGCCAGCAGTGATAGGACTAGCGGGAGAGGATGGGGCGAGCAGTACTTC
d_gene: NA; v_gene: TRBV6-1; j_gene: TRBJ1-5; abundance: once; CDR3aa: CASNKQENQPQHF; CDR3nt: TGTGCCAGCAATAAACAGGAAAATCAGCCCCAGCATTTT
d_gene: NA; v_gene: TRBV28; j_gene: TRBJ1-4; abundance: NA; CDR3aa: CASSLGGATNEKLFF; CDR3nt: TGTGCCAGCAGTTTAGGGGGGGCCACTAATGAAAAACTGTTTTTT
d_gene: TRBD2; v_gene: TRBV6-1; j_gene: TRBJ2-1; abundance: NA; CDR3aa: CASSEAGGRNEQFF; CDR3nt: TGTGCCAGCAGTGAAGCGGGAGGGCGGAATGAGCAGTTCTTC
d_gene: NA; v_gene: TRBV5-6; j_gene: TRBJ2-3; abundance: NA; CDR3aa: CASSLVGQPYTDTQYF; CDR3nt: TGTGCCAGCAGCTTGGTGGGGCAGCCATACACAGATACGCAGTATTTT
d_gene: TRBD1; v_gene: TRBV5-6; j_gene: TRBJ1-5; abundance: NA; CDR3aa: CASSFWRTGRNQPQHF; CDR3nt: TGTGCCAGCAGCTTTTGGAGGACAGGGAGGAATCAGCCCCAGCATTTT
d_gene: TRBD1; v_gene: TRBV28; j_gene: TRBJ1-2; abundance: NA; CDR3aa: CASSLSIAGGYGYTF; CDR3nt: TGTGCCAGCAGTTTATCCATCGCAGGGGGCTATGGCTACACCTTC
d_gene: NA; v_gene: TRBV6-6; j_gene: TRBJ1-1; abundance: NA; CDR3aa: CASSPGPYEGTEAFF; CDR3nt: TGTGCCAGCAGCCCTGGACCCTACGAGGGCACTGAAGCTTTCTTT
d_gene: NA; v_gene: TRBV7-3; j_gene: TRBJ1-2; abundance: NA; CDR3aa: CASSYAGGNGYTF; CDR3nt: TGTGCCAGCAGCTACGCCGGGGGGAATGGCTACACCTTC
d_gene: TRBD1; v_gene: TRBV10-2; j_gene: TRBJ1-2; abundance: NA; CDR3aa: CASRSDRRRGYTF; CDR3nt: TGCGCCAGCAGGTCGGACAGGCGGCGCGGCTACACCTTC
d_gene: NA; v_gene: TRBV5-1; j_gene: TRBJ2-7; abundance: few; CDR3aa: CASSRGVIAYEQYF; CDR3nt: TGCGCCAGCAGCCGGGGAGTGATCGCCTACGAGCAGTACTTC
d_gene: NA; v_gene: TRBV28; j_gene: TRBJ2-4; abundance: once; CDR3aa: CASSPHPRRAKNIQYF; CDR3nt: TGTGCCAGCAGTCCGCACCCCCGCAGGGCCAAAAACATTCAGTACTTC
d_gene: TRBD1; v_gene: TRBV4-1; j_gene: TRBJ1-4; abundance: NA; CDR3aa: CASSQERAGTGISNEKLFF; CDR3nt: TGCGCCAGCAGCCAAGAACGGGCCGGGACAGGGATTTCTAATGAAAAACTGTTTTTT
d_gene: NA; v_gene: TRBV11-2; j_gene: TRBJ2-3; abundance: NA; CDR3aa: CASSVLGWSTDTQYF; CDR3nt: TGTGCCAGCAGCGTCCTAGGTTGGAGCACAGATACGCAGTATTTT
d_gene: NA; v_gene: TRBV9; j_gene: TRBJ1-1; abundance: NA; CDR3aa: CASSVVSLEPNTEAFF; CDR3nt: TGTGCCAGCAGCGTAGTATCGCTAGAGCCGAACACTGAAGCTTTCTTT
d_gene: TRBD1; v_gene: TRBV28; j_gene: TRBJ1-1; abundance: NA; CDR3aa: CASSPGGMNTEAFF; CDR3nt: TGTGCCAGCAGTCCAGGGGGTATGAACACTGAAGCTTTCTTT
d_gene: TRBD1; v_gene: TRBV19; j_gene: TRBJ2-1; abundance: NA; CDR3aa: CASKDRGSEQFF; CDR3nt: TGTGCCAGCAAGGACAGGGGGAGTGAGCAGTTCTTC
d_gene: TRBD2; v_gene: TRBV19; j_gene: TRBJ2-7; abundance: few; CDR3aa: CASTVPGLDEQYF; CDR3nt: TGTGCCAGTACCGTCCCGGGACTAGACGAGCAGTACTTC
d_gene: NA; v_gene: TRBV5-1; j_gene: TRBJ2-1; abundance: NA; CDR3aa: CASSLLRGLNSYNEQFF; CDR3nt: TGCGCCAGCAGCCTCCTGCGGGGTTTGAACTCCTACAATGAGCAGTTCTTC
d_gene: NA; v_gene: TRBV5-1; j_gene: TRBJ2-3; abundance: once; CDR3aa: CASSFQTRVVTDTQYF; CDR3nt: TGCGCCAGCAGCTTTCAAACCAGGGTGGTCACAGATACGCAGTATTTT
d_gene: NA; v_gene: TRBV9; j_gene: TRBJ1-6; abundance: NA; CDR3aa: CASKSTENSPLHF; CDR3nt: TGTGCCAGCAAGAGCACGGAGAATTCACCCCTCCACTTT
d_gene: TRBD1; v_gene: TRBV7-3; j_gene: TRBJ1-4; abundance: NA; CDR3aa: CASSSHRGEKLFF; CDR3nt: TGTGCCAGCAGCTCCCACAGGGGTGAAAAACTGTTTTTT
d_gene: NA; v_gene: TRBV6-5; j_gene: TRBJ2-2; abundance: NA; CDR3aa: CASSYMTTNTGELFF; CDR3nt: TGTGCCAGCAGTTACATGACAACTAACACCGGGGAGCTGTTTTTT
d_gene: TRBD1; v_gene: TRBV6-6; j_gene: TRBJ1-1; abundance: NA; CDR3aa: CASSHGTGGSNTEAFF; CDR3nt: TGTGCCAGCAGTCACGGGACAGGGGGTTCGAACACTGAAGCTTTCTTT
d_gene: NA; v_gene: TRBV6-1; j_gene: TRBJ1-6; abundance: NA; CDR3aa: CASRYSNSPLHF; CDR3nt: TGTGCCAGCAGATACAGTAATTCACCCCTCCACTTT
d_gene: TRBD2; v_gene: TRBV4-1; j_gene: TRBJ2-5; abundance: few; CDR3aa: CASSQDHSVSASGNETQYF; CDR3nt: TGCGCCAGCAGCCAAGATCACTCCGTGTCGGCTAGCGGGAACGAGACCCAGTACTTC
d_gene: NA; v_gene: TRBV19; j_gene: TRBJ2-5; abundance: NA; CDR3aa: CASSGGSYQETQYF; CDR3nt: TGTGCCAGTAGTGGCGGCAGCTATCAAGAGACCCAGTACTTC
d_gene: TRBD2; v_gene: TRBV7-2; j_gene: TRBJ2-1; abundance: NA; CDR3aa: CASSLAGTSGMYNEQFF; CDR3nt: TGTGCCAGCAGCTTAGCGGGGACTAGCGGGATGTACAATGAGCAGTTCTTC
d_gene: TRBD2; v_gene: TRBV10-1; j_gene: TRBJ2-5; abundance: NA; CDR3aa: CASSRLAGESETQYF; CDR3nt: TGCGCCAGCAGTAGGCTAGCGGGAGAGAGCGAGACCCAGTACTTC
d_gene: NA; v_gene: TRBV5-1; j_gene: TRBJ1-1; abundance: NA; CDR3aa: CASSSTGYATEAFF; CDR3nt: TGCGCCAGCAGCTCAACAGGGTACGCCACGGAAGCTTTCTTT
d_gene: TRBD1; v_gene: TRBV14; j_gene: TRBJ1-2; abundance: NA; CDR3aa: CASSQTGGYGYTF; CDR3nt: TGTGCCAGCAGCCAGACAGGGGGCTATGGCTACACCTTC
d_gene: TRBD2; v_gene: TRBV28; j_gene: TRBJ2-7; abundance: NA; CDR3aa: CASVAGGLTYEQYF; CDR3nt: TGTGCCAGCGTAGCGGGAGGGCTTACCTACGAGCAGTACTTC
d_gene: NA; v_gene: TRBV11-3; j_gene: TRBJ2-1; abundance: NA; CDR3aa: CASSLGSAASATNEQFF; CDR3nt: TGTGCCAGCAGCTTAGGGAGCGCGGCTAGCGCTACCAATGAGCAGTTCTTC
d_gene: NA; v_gene: TRBV6-5; j_gene: TRBJ1-1; abundance: NA; CDR3aa: CASSYRGRNTEAFF; CDR3nt: TGTGCCAGCAGTTACAGGGGGAGGAACACTGAAGCTTTCTTT
d_gene: NA; v_gene: TRBV6-5; j_gene: TRBJ1-2; abundance: few; CDR3aa: CASSSRGRYGYTF; CDR3nt: TGTGCCAGCAGTTCCAGGGGCCGGTATGGCTACACCTTC
d_gene: NA; v_gene: TRBV2; j_gene: TRBJ1-2; abundance: NA; CDR3aa: CASSSPGRRGYTF; CDR3nt: TGTGCCAGCAGTTCTCCTGGAAGGAGGGGCTACACCTTC
d_gene: NA; v_gene: TRBV6-1; j_gene: TRBJ1-4; abundance: NA; CDR3aa: CASSEVYNEKLFF; CDR3nt: TGTGCCAGCAGTGAAGTTTATAATGAAAAACTGTTTTTT
d_gene: NA; v_gene: TRBV29-1; j_gene: TRBJ1-1; abundance: NA; CDR3aa: CSVGQGRTEAFF; CDR3nt: TGCAGCGTTGGGCAGGGTCGAACTGAAGCTTTCTTT
d_gene: TRBD2; v_gene: TRBV5-1; j_gene: TRBJ2-1; abundance: NA; CDR3aa: CASSQLAGGPNEQFF; CDR3nt: TGCGCCAGCAGCCAACTAGCGGGAGGGCCCAATGAGCAGTTCTTC
d_gene: TRBD2; v_gene: TRBV6-6; j_gene: TRBJ2-2; abundance: NA; CDR3aa: CASSYAGGRTGELFF; CDR3nt: TGTGCCAGCAGTTACGCGGGAGGGCGAACCGGGGAGCTGTTTTTT
d_gene: TRBD1; v_gene: TRBV19; j_gene: TRBJ1-1; abundance: NA; CDR3aa: CATAGQGHGEAFF; CDR3nt: TGTGCCACCGCTGGACAGGGCCACGGTGAAGCTTTCTTT
d_gene: NA; v_gene: TRBV19; j_gene: TRBJ1-1; abundance: NA; CDR3aa: CASSTYGPGTEAFF; CDR3nt: TGTGCCAGTAGTACCTATGGGCCGGGGACTGAAGCTTTCTTT
d_gene: TRBD1; v_gene: TRBV6-1; j_gene: TRBJ2-5; abundance: NA; CDR3aa: CASSGRDRRETQYF; CDR3nt: TGTGCCAGCAGTGGACGGGACAGGCGGGAGACCCAGTACTTC
d_gene: TRBD1; v_gene: TRBV18; j_gene: TRBJ2-2; abundance: NA; CDR3aa: CASSPQETGSTGELFF; CDR3nt: TGTGCCAGCTCACCACAGGAGACAGGGTCGACCGGGGAGCTGTTTTTT
d_gene: NA; v_gene: TRBV18; j_gene: TRBJ1-2; abundance: once; CDR3aa: CATSVRNYGYTF; CDR3nt: TGTGCCACCTCCGTGAGGAACTATGGCTACACCTTC
d_gene: TRBD1; v_gene: TRBV7-9; j_gene: TRBJ1-2; abundance: NA; CDR3aa: CASRPGGQGPSSGYTF; CDR3nt: TGTGCCAGCAGACCTGGGGGACAGGGACCCTCGAGTGGCTACACCTTC
d_gene: NA; v_gene: TRBV5-4; j_gene: TRBJ2-1; abundance: NA; CDR3aa: CASSAAGGYNEQFF; CDR3nt: TGTGCCAGCAGTGCAGCCGGGGGTTACAATGAGCAGTTCTTC
d_gene: TRBD1; v_gene: TRBV28; j_gene: TRBJ1-5; abundance: NA; CDR3aa: CASSLRQGHQPQHF; CDR3nt: TGTGCCAGCAGTCTCCGACAGGGGCATCAGCCCCAGCATTTT
d_gene: NA; v_gene: TRBV4-1; j_gene: TRBJ1-3; abundance: NA; CDR3aa: CASSQGSSGNTIYF; CDR3nt: TGCGCCAGCAGCCAAGGCAGCTCTGGAAACACCATATATTTT
d_gene: NA; v_gene: TRBV28; j_gene: TRBJ1-1; abundance: NA; CDR3aa: CASRFQGQMNTEAFF; CDR3nt: TGTGCCAGCAGATTTCAGGGGCAGATGAACACTGAAGCTTTCTTT
d_gene: NA; v_gene: TRBV5-5; j_gene: TRBJ2-7; abundance: NA; CDR3aa: CASSLASVASYEQYF; CDR3nt: TGTGCCAGCAGCTTAGCTTCCGTAGCCTCCTACGAGCAGTACTTC
d_gene: NA; v_gene: TRBV10-2; j_gene: TRBJ1-1; abundance: NA; CDR3aa: CASKQNTEAFF; CDR3nt: TGCGCCAGTAAGCAGAACACTGAAGCTTTCTTT
d_gene: TRBD2; v_gene: TRBV5-1; j_gene: TRBJ2-3; abundance: NA; CDR3aa: CASSLGGSADTQYF; CDR3nt: TGCGCCAGCAGCTTGGGCGGGAGCGCAGATACGCAGTATTTT
d_gene: NA; v_gene: TRBV30; j_gene: TRBJ2-5; abundance: NA; CDR3aa: CAWVNHQGLWETQYF; CDR3nt: TGTGCCTGGGTCAATCACCAGGGGCTATGGGAGACCCAGTACTTC
d_gene: TRBD1; v_gene: TRBV30; j_gene: TRBJ1-2; abundance: NA; CDR3aa: CAWRRGPLANYGYTF; CDR3nt: TGTGCCTGGAGGAGGGGGCCTCTGGCTAACTATGGCTACACCTTC